The entry below gives a single T cell receptor (beta chain) sequence along with its context. Its antigen is not known. In making TCR beta libraries, quantitative 5'-RACE with molecular barcodes was used. TCRdb passed the 5' RACE reads through MiXCR, listing each CDR3 protein once. The data show more than 200,000 distinct CDR3 sequences, with 20% to 30% seen just once and over 0.55% held by the top ten. These data belong to a study of CD8 T cells in ankylosing spondylitis. Study-wide results and caveats: Ankylosing spondylitis blood appeared to carry a characteristic TCR beta motif of several highly homologous variants. The clones that were linked to disease were reported to be significantly enriched in matched synovial fluid samples from ankylosing spondylitis patients. Before this, some motif variants had been reported in reactive arthritis synovial fluid and blood.

Trimming took off 1 base at V and 6 bases at J, with 11 bases between the two ends. CDR3 size: 14 residues. The germline gives CDR1 LNHNV, CDR2 YYDKDF (reference sequence). The material sequenced was blood, either unsorted or a sorted T cell fraction (not recorded which). The J gene is TRBJ2-3, the V gene TRBV15; D is uncertain. This receptor was taken from a male donor with ankylosing spondylitis or in good health (not recorded which). CDR3 residues: CATSRVDGLDTQYF. The CDR3 nucleotides are TGTGCCACCAGCAGAGTGGACGGTTTGGATACGCAGTATTTT. The whole variable domain, filled in from reference TRBV15 and TRBJ2-3, reads DAMVIQNPRYQVTQFGKPVTLSCSQTLNHNVMYWYQQKSSQAPKLLFHYYDKDFNNEADTPDNFQSRRPNTSFCFLDIRSPGLGDTAMYLCATSRVDGLDTQYFGPGTRLTVL.